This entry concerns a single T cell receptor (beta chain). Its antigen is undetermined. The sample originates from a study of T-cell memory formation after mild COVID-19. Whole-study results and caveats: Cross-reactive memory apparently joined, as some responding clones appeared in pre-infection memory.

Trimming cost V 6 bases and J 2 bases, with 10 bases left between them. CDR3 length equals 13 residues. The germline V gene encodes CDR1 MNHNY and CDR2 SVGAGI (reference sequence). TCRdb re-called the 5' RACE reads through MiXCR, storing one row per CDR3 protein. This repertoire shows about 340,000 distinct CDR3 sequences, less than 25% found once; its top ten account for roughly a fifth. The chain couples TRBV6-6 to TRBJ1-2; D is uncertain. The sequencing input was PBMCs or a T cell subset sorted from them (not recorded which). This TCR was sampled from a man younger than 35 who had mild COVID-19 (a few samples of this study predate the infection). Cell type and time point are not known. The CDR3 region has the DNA TGTGCCAGCAGGGTAGAGGAAAACTATGGCTACACCTTC. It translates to CASRVEENYGYTF.